The entry below gives a single T cell receptor beta chain sequence along with its context. Its antigen is not identified. This record comes from a study of OX40 agonist ivuxolimab in advanced cancers. Study context: Partial responses occurred in Three dose-escalation patients, one with hepatocellular carcinoma and two with cutaneous melanoma. Study-level points and caveats: At doses 0.1 to 3.0 mg/kg, CD4+ and CD8+ clones expanded.

Sequenced by immunoSEQ multiplex PCR; TCRdb stores in-frame clones only, minus some. Of under 70,000 clones listed, just over 85% are singletons. The CDR3 loop spans 15 amino acids. CDR1 is SGHTA and CDR2 is FQGNSA in the germline V gene. V dropped 4 bases and J dropped 1 base, with 12 bases sitting between them. The sequence came from an adult with an advanced solid tumor such as melanoma, head and neck, liver or kidney cancer. The sequences come from CD4+ or CD8+ T cells sorted from blood, collected in a trial of the OX40 agonist ivuxolimab. The V gene is TRBV7-2, the J gene TRBJ2-3; maybe TRBD2 (6 bases). The CDR3 reads CASSSRAGRTDTQYF. The CDR3 DNA is TGTGCCAGCAGCTCCCGAGCGGGTCGCACAGATACGCAGTATTTT.